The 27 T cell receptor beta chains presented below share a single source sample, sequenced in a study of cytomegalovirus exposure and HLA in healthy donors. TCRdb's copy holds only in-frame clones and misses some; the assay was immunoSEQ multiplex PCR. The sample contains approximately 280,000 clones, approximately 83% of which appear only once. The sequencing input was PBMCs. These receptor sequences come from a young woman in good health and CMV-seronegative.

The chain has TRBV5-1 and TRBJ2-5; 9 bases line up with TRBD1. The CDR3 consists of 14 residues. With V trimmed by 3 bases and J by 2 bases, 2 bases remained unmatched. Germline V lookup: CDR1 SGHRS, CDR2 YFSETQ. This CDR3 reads CASSYDRGQETQYF. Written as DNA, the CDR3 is TGCGCCAGCAGCTATGACAGGGGGCAAGAGACCCAGTACTTC.

CDR3 loop: CASSPNLGQRNTEAFF. The DNA of the CDR3 is TGTGCCAGCAGCCCTAACCTGGGACAGCGGAACACTGAAGCTTTCTTT. V is TRBV9 and J is TRBJ1-1, with 7 bases aligning to TRBD1. Trimming at V came to 4 bases and at J to 1 base, leaving 10 bases not matched to a gene. The CDR3 loop spans 16 amino acids. In germline, CDR1 is SGDLS, CDR2 YYNGEE.

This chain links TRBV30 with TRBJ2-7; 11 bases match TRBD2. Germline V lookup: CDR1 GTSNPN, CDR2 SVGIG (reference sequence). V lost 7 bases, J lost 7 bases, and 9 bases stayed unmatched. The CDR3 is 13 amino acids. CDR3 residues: CAFTSGSGWEQYF. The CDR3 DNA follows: TGTGCCTTCACTAGCGGGAGTGGTTGGGAGCAGTACTTC.

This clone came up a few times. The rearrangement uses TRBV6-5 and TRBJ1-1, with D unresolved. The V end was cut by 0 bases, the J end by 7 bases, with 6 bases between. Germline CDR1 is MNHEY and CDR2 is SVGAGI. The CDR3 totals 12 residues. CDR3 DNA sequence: TGTGCCAGCAGTTACTCTGGCAGTGAAGCTTTCTTT. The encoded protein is CASSYSGSEAFF.

The CDR3 loop is CASSATTGGTEAFF. The DNA for the CDR3 is TGTGCCAGCAGCGCGACGACAGGGGGCACTGAAGCTTTCTTT. This rearrangement joins TRBV5-4 to TRBJ1-1; 9 positions match TRBD1. V was clipped by 4 bases and J by 4 bases; unmatched bases: 5. Germline V gene data show CDR1 as SGHNT and CDR2 as YYREEE (reference sequence). CDR3 size: 14 residues.

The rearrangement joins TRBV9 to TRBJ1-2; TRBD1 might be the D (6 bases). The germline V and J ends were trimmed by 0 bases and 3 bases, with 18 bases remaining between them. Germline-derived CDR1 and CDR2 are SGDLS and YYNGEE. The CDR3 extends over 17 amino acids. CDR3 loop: CASSVEGRGTGDYGYTF. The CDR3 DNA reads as TGTGCCAGCAGCGTAGAAGGAAGGGGGACGGGCGACTATGGCTACACCTTC.

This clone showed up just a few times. CDR3 nucleotides: TGTGCCTGGAGTGTCCCAGGGGGCGGCCGGGGCGGCTACACCTTC. It translates to CAWSVPGGGRGGYTF. V usage is TRBV30 and J usage is TRBJ1-2; 8 bases match TRBD1. CDR1 and CDR2 from the germline V gene are GTSNPN and SVGIG (reference sequence). The CDR3 sequence is 15 residues long. J gave up 8 bases and V 0 bases, and 11 bases lay outside the gene matches.

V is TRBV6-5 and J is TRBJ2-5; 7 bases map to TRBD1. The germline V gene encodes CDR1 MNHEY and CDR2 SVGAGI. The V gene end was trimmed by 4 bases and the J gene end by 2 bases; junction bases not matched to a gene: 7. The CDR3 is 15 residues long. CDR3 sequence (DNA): TGTGCCAGCAGTTCCATTGACAGGGTACAAGAGACCCAGTACTTC. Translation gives CASSSIDRVQETQYF.

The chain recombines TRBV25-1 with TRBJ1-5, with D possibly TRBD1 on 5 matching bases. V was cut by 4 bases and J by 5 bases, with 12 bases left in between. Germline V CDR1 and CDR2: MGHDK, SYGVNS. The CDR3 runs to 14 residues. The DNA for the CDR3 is TGTGCCAGCAGTGGGCCAGGGTATTATCAGCCCCAGCATTTT. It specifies CASSGPGYYQPQHF.

For the CDR3, the DNA is TGTGCCAGCAGCGGCCGGGACACAAGCACAGATACGCAGTATTTT. Encoded protein: CASSGRDTSTDTQYF. The genes are TRBV13 and TRBJ2-3; D possibly corresponds to TRBD1 (6 bases). V lost 5 bases, J lost 0 bases, and 12 bases lay in between. CDR3 size: 15 residues. The germline V gene encodes CDR1 PRHDT and CDR2 FYEKMQ (reference sequence).

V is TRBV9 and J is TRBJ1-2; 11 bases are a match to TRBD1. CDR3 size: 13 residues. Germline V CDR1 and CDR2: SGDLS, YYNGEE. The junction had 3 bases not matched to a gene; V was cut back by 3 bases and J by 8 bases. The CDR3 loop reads CASSGTGGFGYTF. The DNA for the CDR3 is TGTGCCAGCAGCGGGACAGGGGGCTTCGGCTACACCTTC.

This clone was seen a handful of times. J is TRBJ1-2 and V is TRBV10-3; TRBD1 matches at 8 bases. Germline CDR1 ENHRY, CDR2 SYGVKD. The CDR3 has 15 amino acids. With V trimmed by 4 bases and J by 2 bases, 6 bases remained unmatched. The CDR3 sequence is CAISAGQGSNYGYTF. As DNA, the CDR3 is TGTGCCATCAGTGCCGGACAGGGTTCAAACTATGGCTACACCTTC.

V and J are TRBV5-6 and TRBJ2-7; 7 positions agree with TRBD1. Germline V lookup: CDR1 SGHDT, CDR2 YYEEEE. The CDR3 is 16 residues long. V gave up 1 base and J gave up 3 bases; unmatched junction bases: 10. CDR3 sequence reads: CASSLSRDREHYEQYF. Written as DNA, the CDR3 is TGTGCCAGCAGCTTGTCCCGGGACAGAGAACACTACGAGCAGTACTTC.

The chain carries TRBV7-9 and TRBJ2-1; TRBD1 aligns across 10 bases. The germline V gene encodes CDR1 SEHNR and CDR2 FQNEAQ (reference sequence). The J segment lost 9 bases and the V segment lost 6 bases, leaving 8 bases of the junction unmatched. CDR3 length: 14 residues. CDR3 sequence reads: CASSRTGGVGEQFF. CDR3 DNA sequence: TGTGCCAGCAGTCGGACAGGGGGAGTCGGTGAGCAGTTCTTC. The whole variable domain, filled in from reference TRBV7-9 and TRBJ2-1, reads DTGVSQNPRHKITKRGQNVTFRCDPISEHNRLYWYRQTLGQGPEFLTYFQNEAQLEKSRLLSDRFSAERPKGSFSTLEIQRTEQGDSAMYLCASSRTGGVGEQFFGPGTRLTVL.

The CDR3, as DNA: TGTGCCAGCAGCCTTGGGCGCGGGATGGTGGGGTTTACTGAAGCTTTCTTT. Protein product: CASSLGRGMVGFTEAFF. The chain joins TRBV11-2 to TRBJ1-1; D remains ambiguous. Germline CDR1 reads SGHAT; CDR2 reads FQNNGV. V was clipped by 5 bases and J by 5 bases, with 24 bases between them. The CDR3 covers 17 residues.

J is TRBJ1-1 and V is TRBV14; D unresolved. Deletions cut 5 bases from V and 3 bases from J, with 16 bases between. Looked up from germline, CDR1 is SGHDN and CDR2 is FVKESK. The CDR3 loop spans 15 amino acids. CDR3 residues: CASSINPGGDTEAFF. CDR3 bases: TGTGCCAGCAGCATTAACCCCGGTGGAGACACTGAAGCTTTCTTT.

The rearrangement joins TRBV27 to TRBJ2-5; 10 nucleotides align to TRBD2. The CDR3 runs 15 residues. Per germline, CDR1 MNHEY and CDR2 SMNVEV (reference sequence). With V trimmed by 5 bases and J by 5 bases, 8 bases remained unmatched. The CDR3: CASSGQRGGLETQYF. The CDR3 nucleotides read TGTGCCAGCAGTGGCCAGCGGGGGGGCCTGGAGACCCAGTACTTC.

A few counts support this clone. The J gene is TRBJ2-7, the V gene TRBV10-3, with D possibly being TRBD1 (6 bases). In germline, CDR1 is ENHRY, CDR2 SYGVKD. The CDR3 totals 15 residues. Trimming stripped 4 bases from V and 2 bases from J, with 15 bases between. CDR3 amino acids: CAISADSTDTYEQYF. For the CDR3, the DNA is TGTGCCATCAGTGCGGACAGCACCGATACCTACGAGCAGTACTTC.

DNA of the CDR3: TGTGCCTGGTACACCCCACGTGCATGGAACACTGAAGCTTTCTTT. As protein: CAWYTPRAWNTEAFF. The chain recombines TRBV30 with TRBJ1-1; D ambiguous. V was pared by 5 bases and J by 1 base, with 17 bases between. The CDR3 extends over 15 amino acids. Per the germline V gene, CDR1 is GTSNPN and CDR2 is SVGIG (reference sequence). Using reference TRBV30 and TRBJ1-1 for the parts outside the CDR3, the full variable domain is SQTIHQWPATLVQPVGSPLSLECTVEGTSNPNLYWYRQAAGRGLQLLFYSVGIGQISSEVPQNLSASRPQDRQFILSSKKLLLSDSGFYLCAWYTPRAWNTEAFFGQGTRLTVV.

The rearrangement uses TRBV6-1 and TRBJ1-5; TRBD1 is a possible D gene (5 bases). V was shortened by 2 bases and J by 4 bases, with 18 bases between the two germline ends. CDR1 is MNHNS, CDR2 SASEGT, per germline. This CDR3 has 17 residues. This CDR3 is CASSEPPGEWNNQPQHF. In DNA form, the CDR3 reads TGTGCCAGCAGTGAACCTCCGGGGGAGTGGAATAATCAGCCCCAGCATTTT.

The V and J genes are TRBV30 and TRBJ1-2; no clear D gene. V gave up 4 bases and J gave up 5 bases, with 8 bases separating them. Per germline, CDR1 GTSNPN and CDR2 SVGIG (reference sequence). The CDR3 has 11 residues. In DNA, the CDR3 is TGTGCCTGGACAGGTGCATATGGCTACACCTTC. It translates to CAWTGAYGYTF.

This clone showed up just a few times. Here the CDR3 DNA reads TGTGCCAGCAGCTTAGGGACAGGGTATGGCTACACCTTC. It is translated as CASSLGTGYGYTF. The rearrangement uses TRBV7-9 and TRBJ1-2, with 8 bases aligning to TRBD1. In germline, CDR1 is SEHNR, CDR2 FQNEAQ (reference sequence). The CDR3 runs to 13 residues. J lost 5 bases, V lost 1 base, and 0 bases had no gene match.

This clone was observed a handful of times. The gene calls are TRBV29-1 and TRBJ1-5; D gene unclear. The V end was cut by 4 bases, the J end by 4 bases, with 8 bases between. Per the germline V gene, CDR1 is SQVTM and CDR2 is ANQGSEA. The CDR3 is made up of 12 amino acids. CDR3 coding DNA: TGCAGCGTTGGACGGGTTAATCAGCCCCAGCATTTT. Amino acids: CSVGRVNQPQHF.

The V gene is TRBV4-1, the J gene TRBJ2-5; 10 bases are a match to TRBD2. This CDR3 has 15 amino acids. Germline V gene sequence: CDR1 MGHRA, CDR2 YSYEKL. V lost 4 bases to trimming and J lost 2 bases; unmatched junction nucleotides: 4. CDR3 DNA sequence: TGCGCCAGCAGCCCAGGACTAGCGGAGCAAGAGACCCAGTACTTC. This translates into CASSPGLAEQETQYF.

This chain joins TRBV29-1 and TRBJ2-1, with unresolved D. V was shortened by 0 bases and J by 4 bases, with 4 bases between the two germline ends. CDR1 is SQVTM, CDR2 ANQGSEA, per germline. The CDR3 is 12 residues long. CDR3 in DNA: TGCAGCGTTGAAGACCATTACAATGAGCAGTTCTTC. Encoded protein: CSVEDHYNEQFF.

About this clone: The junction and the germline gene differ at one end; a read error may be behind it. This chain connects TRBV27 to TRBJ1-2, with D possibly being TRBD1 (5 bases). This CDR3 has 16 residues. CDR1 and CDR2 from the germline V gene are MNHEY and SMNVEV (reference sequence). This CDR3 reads CASSPSVGRQTYDYTF. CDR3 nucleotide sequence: TGTGCCAGCAGTCCTTCTGTGGGGCGACAGACCTATGACTACACCTTC.

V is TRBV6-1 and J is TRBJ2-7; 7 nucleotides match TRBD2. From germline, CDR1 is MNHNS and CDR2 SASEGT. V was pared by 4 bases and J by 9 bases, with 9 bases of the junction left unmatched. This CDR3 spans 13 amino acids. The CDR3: CASSVLAERGQYF. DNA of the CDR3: TGTGCCAGCAGTGTTCTAGCGGAAAGGGGGCAGTACTTC.